A single sample is the source of the 10 T cell receptor beta chains below, sequenced in a study of blood T cell repertoires in COVID-19. Repertoires were generated with immunoSEQ multiplex PCR, while TCRdb's copy carries only in-frame clones and drops some. The profile shows more than 300,000 clones, roughly 86% of them singletons. The source material was PBMCs or T cells enriched from blood (not recorded which). The receptors come from a man aged 35 to 55 in a cohort exposed to, infected with or recovered from COVID-19 (not recorded which).

The J gene is TRBJ1-4, the V gene TRBV3-1 (or the pseudogene TRBV3-2); no clear D gene. Germline V lookup: CDR1 LGHDT, CDR2 YNNKEL (reference sequence). The CDR3 contains 16 residues. V lost 4 bases, J lost 8 bases, and 20 bases lay in between. CDR3 region: CASSRRATLGGEKLFF. CDR3 DNA sequence: TGTGCCAGCAGCCGCCGGGCAACGTTAGGAGGGGAAAAACTGTTTTTT.

The CDR3 bases are TGTGCCAGCAGCCAAGGCTCTAGCGGGAGTGATACGCAGTATTTT. It yields the protein CASSQGSSGSDTQYF. The chain joins TRBV7-9 to TRBJ2-3; 10 bases are shared with TRBD2. V lost 5 bases to trimming and J lost 6 bases; unmatched junction nucleotides: 8. From germline, CDR1 is SEHNR and CDR2 FQNEAQ (reference sequence). The CDR3 has 15 amino acids.

This clone was counted once. This sequence joins TRBV11-2 and TRBJ2-1; D is possibly TRBD2 (6 bases). This CDR3 is built from 15 residues. V was shortened by 0 bases and J by 5 bases, with 11 bases between the two germline ends. Germline V gene data show CDR1 as SGHAT and CDR2 as FQNNGV. DNA of the CDR3: TGTGCCAGCAGCTTAGATCAGGGAGGTCACAATGAGCAGTTCTTC. This codes for CASSLDQGGHNEQFF.

The chain employs TRBV6-5 and TRBJ1-5, with D perhaps TRBD1 (6 bases). The CDR3 has 15 residues. V was cut by 5 bases and J by 1 base, with 12 bases left in between. Looked up from germline, CDR1 is MNHEY and CDR2 is SVGAGI. The CDR3 coding sequence is TGTGCCAGCAGTCTCGACAGGCCCAGCAATCAGCCCCAGCATTTT. As protein: CASSLDRPSNQPQHF.

The CDR3 protein is CASSRTGENSPLHF. As DNA, the CDR3 is TGCGCCAGCAGTAGGACAGGGGAAAATTCACCCCTCCACTTT. V and J are TRBV10-2 and TRBJ1-6; 9 bases match TRBD1. The CDR3 is made up of 14 amino acids. The germline CDR1 and CDR2 sequences are WSHSY and SAAADI. Trimming removed 5 bases from V and 7 bases from J; junction bases left unmatched: 3.

This sequence joins TRBV10-3 and TRBJ2-3; tentative D call: TRBD2 (6 bases). Looked up from germline, CDR1 is ENHRY and CDR2 is SYGVKD. Trimming cost V 2 bases and J 3 bases, with 15 bases left between them. CDR3 length equals 16 residues. CDR3 in amino acids: CAISEGAEGKTDTQYF. CDR3 DNA sequence: TGTGCCATCAGTGAGGGAGCGGAGGGGAAGACAGATACGCAGTATTTT.

Comment on this clone: Other nucleotide sequences from this sample produce the same CDR3. CDR3 amino acids: CASSQGAGGGNEQFF. The CDR3 coding sequence is TGTGCCAGCAGCCAAGGGGCGGGAGGGGGTAATGAGCAGTTCTTC. J is TRBJ2-1 and V is TRBV4-2; 9 bases line up with TRBD2. This CDR3 has 15 residues. Germline lookup yields CDR1 LGHNA and CDR2 YNFKEQ. J gave up 7 bases and V 1 base, and 5 bases lay outside the gene matches.

The rearrangement uses TRBV5-4 and TRBJ2-7; TRBD2 matches at 9 bases. This CDR3 has 16 amino acids. J was trimmed by 6 bases and V by 3 bases; bases with no gene match: 13. CDR1 and CDR2 from the germline V gene are SGHNT and YYREEE (reference sequence). CDR3: CASSSPGGSGSREQYF. For the CDR3, the DNA is TGTGCCAGCAGCTCCCCCGGGGGTAGCGGGAGTCGCGAGCAGTACTTC.

This clone has only one observation. The gene calls are TRBV3-1 (or the pseudogene TRBV3-2) and TRBJ1-2; D may be TRBD1 (6 bases). Trimming shortened V by 7 bases and J by 4 bases, and 13 bases separated the two germline ends. Germline V gives CDR1 LGHDT, CDR2 YNNKEL (reference sequence). The CDR3 length is 13 residues. The CDR3 region has the DNA TGTGCCAGCACCTCAGGACAGTTCTATGGCTACACCTTC. Encoded protein: CASTSGQFYGYTF.

This clone was found once. The V gene is TRBV27, the J gene TRBJ1-4; possibly TRBD1 for D (6 bases). The V end was cut by 2 bases, the J end by 9 bases, with 13 bases between. Germline assignment: CDR1 MNHEY and CDR2 SMNVEV (reference sequence). The CDR3 is 14 residues long. In DNA, the CDR3 is TGTGCCAGCAGTTTACAACAGGGTACTAAAAAACTGTTTTTT. Its translation: CASSLQQGTKKLFF.